This T cell receptor beta chain is from a study of shared clonotypes between healthy human individuals. About the study: Per-donor plates numbered three CD4 naive, three CD4 memory, two CD8 naive and one CD8 memory. General study points: In the sorted subsets, rarefaction showed sequencing was incomplete despite large depth. Among the subsets, naive ones generally showed larger estimated richness than memory ones.

The CDR3 spans 12 residues. The trim removed 8 bases at V and 6 bases at J, leaving 2 bases unmatched. Germline CDR1 SGHTA, CDR2 FQGNSA. Of note for this clone: Its antigen is not identified.

Profiled with immunoSEQ multiplex PCR; TCRdb holds only in-frame clones, not every one. Found here are 2,500,000 or so clones, roughly 90% of them singletons; the top ten hold approximately 0.41%. The rearrangement joins TRBV7-2 to TRBJ2-7; 12 bases match TRBD1. The specimen sequenced was naive CD4+ T cells from PBMCs. Noted subset: CD45RA+ positively selected. This receptor was obtained from a man between 18 and 35 years old in good health. Some clones in this sample may be carry-over from other donors' samples. The CDR3 bases are TGTGCCAGCGGGACAGGGGGCGCCGAGCAGTACTTC. It encodes CASGTGGAEQYF.